This T cell receptor beta chain was recorded in a study of a mutant IDH1 vaccine in newly diagnosed glioma. Assay: immunoSEQ multiplex PCR; the TCRdb copy retains only in-frame clones and omits some. This sample has about 110,000 clones, with 85% to 90% found just once. Time point here: week 11, during vaccination. Vaccine doses each comprised 300 ug of mutant IDH1 20-mer peptide, with topical imiquimod. As concerns this clone: Its antigen remains unknown.

Material: PBMCs, obtained from a glioma patient whose treatment included an IDH1 peptide vaccine. The sequence was obtained from a woman between 50 and 59 years old with glioma.

In DNA, the CDR3 is TGTGCCAGCTCACCACGGGGGAACTCCTACGAGCAGTACTTC. It translates to CASSPRGNSYEQYF. The chain has TRBV18 and TRBJ2-7, with D perhaps TRBD1 or TRBD2 (5 bases each). The CDR3 is 14 residues long. Trimming shortened V by 1 base and J by 0 bases, and 7 bases separated the two germline ends. Looked up from germline, CDR1 is KGHSH and CDR2 is LQKENI. The full variable domain, rest sourced from reference TRBV18 and TRBJ2-7, is NAGVMQNPRHLVRRRGQEARLRCSPMKGHSHVYWYRQLPEEGLKFMVYLQKENIIDESGMPKERFSAEFPKEGPSILRIQQVVRGDSAAYFCASSPRGNSYEQYFGPGTRLTVT.